The 25 T cell receptor beta chains reported below all come from one sample, sequenced in a study of CD8+ T cells in alopecia areata. In each case, RNA was isolated and then reverse transcribed into cDNA as the sequencing template. Sequencing used immunoSEQ multiplex PCR; TCRdb keeps in-frame clones, though not all of them. The repertoire consists of some 130,000 clones, with approximately 58% occurring once and the leading ten covering 4.5%. This material consisted of CD4+ T cells sorted from blood, taken at week 0. These receptors were collected from a human donor with alopecia areata.

The chain recombines TRBV29-1 with TRBJ2-7, with 7 bases aligning to TRBD1. This CDR3 contains 13 residues. Per the germline V gene, CDR1 is SQVTM and CDR2 is ANQGSEA. Trimming at V came to 6 bases and at J to 2 bases, leaving 7 bases not matched to a gene. CDR3 nucleotide sequence: TGCAGCGTAGGGACAGCCCCTGCCTACGAGCAGTACTTC. Translated: CSVGTAPAYEQYF.

The J gene is TRBJ2-1, the V gene TRBV7-7, with 10 bases matching TRBD2. CDR1 SSHAT and CDR2 FNYEAQ come from the germline V gene (reference sequence). The CDR3 has 13 amino acids. Trimming cost V 6 bases and J 6 bases; bases outside gene matches: 2. CDR3 coding DNA: TGTGCCAGCAGTAGCGGGAGGTTCAATGAGCAGTTCTTC. This codes for CASSSGRFNEQFF.

This clone was recorded a few times. The chain carries TRBV7-3 and TRBJ2-1; 12 nucleotides align to TRBD2. Germline assignment: CDR1 SGHTA and CDR2 FQGTGA. CDR3 length: 15 residues. The J segment lost 9 bases and the V segment lost 5 bases, leaving 8 bases of the junction unmatched. The chain's CDR3 is CASSPRLAGDGEQFF. The CDR3 DNA reads as TGTGCCAGCAGCCCTAGACTAGCGGGAGACGGTGAGCAGTTCTTC.

This clone was counted a few times. The chain joins TRBV7-2 to TRBJ2-3; D perhaps matches TRBD2 (5 bases). The germline V gene encodes CDR1 SGHTA and CDR2 FQGNSA. Trimming removed 5 bases at V and 4 bases at J, with 13 bases between. This CDR3 has 14 amino acids. CDR3: CASSPHRGSDTQYF. CDR3 coding DNA: TGTGCCAGCAGCCCTCATCGGGGTTCAGATACGCAGTATTTT.

This chain links TRBV6-5 with TRBJ2-7; D possibly corresponds to TRBD1 (5 bases). The ends were cut back, 9 bases at V and 3 bases at J, with 18 bases in the middle. This CDR3 comprises 14 residues. CDR1 is MNHEY, CDR2 SVGAGI, per germline. CDR3 amino acids: CASALSGNSYEQYF. CDR3 coding DNA: TGTGCCAGTGCTCTCTCAGGGAACAGCTACGAGCAGTACTTC.

The chain employs TRBV29-1 and TRBJ1-2, with a weak D call TRBD1 (6 bases). V was pared by 4 bases and J by 4 bases, with 13 bases between. Germline V gene sequence: CDR1 SQVTM, CDR2 ANQGSEA. This CDR3 is built from 13 residues. This CDR3 reads CSVVSGQSYGYTF. The DNA for the CDR3 is TGCAGCGTTGTCAGTGGACAGTCCTATGGCTACACCTTC.

In this sample, this clone turned up a few times. This chain connects TRBV5-4 to TRBJ2-3; D unresolved. CDR1 and CDR2 (germline): SGHNT, YYREEE (reference sequence). This CDR3 region has 13 residues. Trimming took 0 bases from V and 2 from J, leaving 4 bases between them. CDR3: CASSLDSTDTQYF. For the CDR3, the DNA is TGTGCCAGCAGCTTGGACTCCACAGATACGCAGTATTTT. The variable domain in full, completed from reference TRBV5-4 and TRBJ2-3, reads ETGVTQSPTHLIKTRGQQVTLRCSSQSGHNTVSWYQQALGQGPQFIFQYYREEENGRGNFPPRFSGLQFPNYSSELNVNALELDDSALYLCASSLDSTDTQYFGPGTRLTVL.

The CDR3: CASSHAGMSSYEQYF. CDR3 DNA sequence: TGTGCCAGCAGCCATGCGGGTATGAGCTCCTACGAGCAGTACTTC. The chain combines TRBV4-2 with TRBJ2-7; D may be TRBD2 (5 bases). This CDR3 comprises 15 residues. Germline CDR1 is LGHNA and CDR2 is YNFKEQ. Deletions cut 3 bases from V and 0 bases from J, with 12 bases between.

This sequence joins TRBV28 and TRBJ1-2; 8 bases map to TRBD1. The germline V gene encodes CDR1 MDHEN and CDR2 SYDVKM. CDR3 size: 14 residues. After removal of 6 bases from V and 3 bases from J, the junction contained 6 bases not matched to a gene. CDR3 DNA sequence: TGTGCCAGCAGCAGAGACAGGGGAGACTATGGCTACACCTTC. This translates into CASSRDRGDYGYTF.

The rearrangement links TRBV5-1 to TRBJ2-3; D gene ambiguous. Germline CDR1 is SGHRS and CDR2 is YFSETQ. Trimming took 1 base from V and 4 from J, leaving 4 bases between them. The CDR3 consists of 12 residues. CDR3 bases: TGCGCCAGCAGCTTGCTCCCAGATACGCAGTATTTT. It is translated as CASSLLPDTQYF.

This sequence joins TRBV13 and TRBJ1-2, with 7 bases that match TRBD1. CDR1 PRHDT and CDR2 FYEKMQ come from the germline V gene (reference sequence). This CDR3 contains 13 residues. The ends lost 6 bases at V and 3 bases at J; junction bases unmatched: 4. In nucleotides, the CDR3 is TGTGCCAGCAGGGAGACAGGGTACTATGGCTACACCTTC. Translation gives CASRETGYYGYTF.

A few counts support this clone. J is TRBJ1-1 and V is TRBV6-5; a weak D match, TRBD1 (5 bases). Trimming removed 5 bases at V and 4 bases at J, with 17 bases between. The germline gives CDR1 MNHEY, CDR2 SVGAGI. The length of the CDR3 is 15 residues. The DNA of the CDR3 is TGTGCCAGCAGTATCTATAGGGGTATGGGCACTGAAGCTTTCTTT. This sequence encodes CASSIYRGMGTEAFF.

The chain couples TRBV4-3 to TRBJ2-5; 11 nucleotides match TRBD2. Germline V gives CDR1 LGHNA, CDR2 YSLEER. The V and J ends lost 2 bases and 4 bases, in that order; junction bases with no gene match: 9. The CDR3 is 17 amino acids. The chain's CDR3 is CASSQSSGGSGRETQYF. CDR3 in DNA: TGCGCCAGCAGCCAATCTAGCGGGGGGTCAGGGAGAGAGACCCAGTACTTC.

This clone was counted a few times. The CDR3, as DNA: TGTGCCATCAGTGAAGGTCGGGACAGGGGTTTTCAAGAGACCCAGTACTTC. As protein: CAISEGRDRGFQETQYF. The J gene is TRBJ2-5, the V gene TRBV10-3, with 10 nucleotides matching TRBD1. V lost 3 bases and J lost 2; bases outside the gene matches: 9. The CDR3 loop spans 17 amino acids. Germline V gene sequence: CDR1 ENHRY, CDR2 SYGVKD.

V and J are TRBV18 and TRBJ2-5; D might be TRBD2 (6 bases). The CDR3 runs to 15 residues. Germline V CDR1 and CDR2: KGHSH, LQKENI. V dropped 0 bases and J dropped 5 bases, with 13 bases sitting between them. The CDR3 here is CASSPPAGFQETQYF. The CDR3 nucleotides are TGTGCCAGCTCACCACCCGCGGGGTTCCAGGAGACCCAGTACTTC.

The gene calls are TRBV19 and TRBJ2-1; 9 bases line up with TRBD2. Germline V gene sequence: CDR1 LNHDA, CDR2 SQIVND (reference sequence). With V trimmed by 9 bases and J by 4 bases, 13 bases remained unmatched. The CDR3 is 16 amino acids. The CDR3 sequence is CASQAGGGSFYNEQFF. CDR3 coding DNA: TGTGCCAGCCAAGCGGGAGGAGGGAGCTTTTACAATGAGCAGTTCTTC. Full variable domain (remainder filled in from reference TRBV19 and TRBJ2-1): DGGITQSPKYLFRKEGQNVTLSCEQNLNHDAMYWYRQDPGQGLRLIYYSQIVNDFQKGDIAEGYSVSREKKESFPLTVTSAQKNPTAFYLCASQAGGGSFYNEQFFGPGTRLTVL.

This clone was detected a few times. The CDR3 coding sequence is TGTGCCACCAGCAGAGATCTGGGGGGCAATCAGCCCCAGCATTTT. Protein product: CATSRDLGGNQPQHF. The rearrangement links TRBV15 to TRBJ1-5, with D tentatively TRBD1 (5 bases). The germline CDR1 and CDR2 sequences are LNHNV and YYDKDF (reference sequence). CDR3 size: 15 residues. V was cut by 0 bases and J by 2 bases, with 8 bases left in between.

The rearrangement joins TRBV18 to TRBJ1-1; a possible D gene is TRBD1 (5 bases). Germline lookup yields CDR1 KGHSH and CDR2 LQKENI. The CDR3 length is 16 residues. Trimming left V 3 bases short and J 0 bases short, with 14 bases between. The CDR3 loop reads CASSPYSKGMNTEAFF. The CDR3 DNA is TGTGCCAGCTCACCGTATTCTAAGGGGATGAACACTGAAGCTTTCTTT. Drawing the rest from reference TRBV18 and TRBJ1-1, the complete variable domain is NAGVMQNPRHLVRRRGQEARLRCSPMKGHSHVYWYRQLPEEGLKFMVYLQKENIIDESGMPKERFSAEFPKEGPSILRIQQVVRGDSAAYFCASSPYSKGMNTEAFFGQGTRLTVV.

This clone appeared a few times. This chain connects TRBV9 to TRBJ1-5, with a possible D match to TRBD1 (5 bases). The CDR3 spans 15 residues. The V and J ends lost 0 bases and 5 bases respectively, with 12 bases between them. Germline CDR1 SGDLS, CDR2 YYNGEE. As DNA, the CDR3 is TGTGCCAGCAGCGTAGAGGGGAGCGGCTATCAGCCCCAGCATTTT. It is translated as CASSVEGSGYQPQHF.

The chain links TRBV6-6 to TRBJ1-5; TRBD1 is a possible D gene (5 bases). The CDR3 contains 13 residues. Germline-derived CDR1 and CDR2 are MNHNY and SVGAGI (reference sequence). Trimming removed 9 bases at V and 7 bases at J, with 16 bases between. In DNA, the CDR3 is TGTGCCAGTTCGGGGGTGGGGCACCAGCCCCAGCATTTT. As protein: CASSGVGHQPQHF.

This clone was observed once. The chain joins TRBV6-4 to TRBJ1-3; no reliable D call. The CDR3 runs to 16 residues. V gave up 0 bases and J gave up 0 bases, with 9 bases separating them. Germline CDR1 reads MRHNA; CDR2 reads SNTAGT. The CDR3 sequence is CASSDSSRISGNTIYF. In DNA, the CDR3 is TGTGCCAGCAGTGACTCGTCCAGGATCTCTGGAAACACCATATATTTT.

This clone was detected a few times. This chain joins TRBV5-1 and TRBJ2-7; a possible D gene is TRBD1 (7 bases). Trimming shortened V by 0 bases and J by 7 bases, and 14 bases separated the two germline ends. This CDR3 contains 14 residues. CDR1 and CDR2 (germline): SGHRS, YFSETQ. The DNA for the CDR3 is TGCGCCAGCAGCTTGGAGGAGGGGGCGCTTGAGCAGTACTTC. Protein product: CASSLEEGALEQYF.

Only a few counts were recorded for this clone. The rearrangement links TRBV7-9 to TRBJ2-5; D remains ambiguous. The CDR3 loop spans 15 amino acids. Germline V gene lookup returns CDR1 SEHNR and CDR2 FQNEAQ (reference sequence). Trimming took off 5 bases at V and 2 bases at J, with 15 bases between the two ends. Here the CDR3 reads CASSPPGLIQETQYF. The CDR3 DNA sequence: TGTGCCAGCAGCCCCCCGGGCCTCATACAAGAGACCCAGTACTTC.

The chain joins TRBV4-1 to TRBJ2-1; the D is unclear. V was cut by 0 bases and J by 9 bases, with 9 bases left in between. The CDR3 runs to 13 residues. Looked up from germline, CDR1 is MGHRA and CDR2 is YSYEKL. DNA of the CDR3: TGCGCCAGCAGCCAAGATCCCCACGGTGAGCAGTTCTTC. Its translation: CASSQDPHGEQFF.

The sample holds a few counts of this clone. The chain employs TRBV21-1 and TRBJ2-7; the table names TRBD2, a call not compared with the DNA. TRBV21-1 is reported as a pseudogene. The CDR3 length is 16 residues. The CDR3 is CASSKDRAGPNYEQYF. CDR3 bases: TGTGCCAGCAGCAAAGACCGCGCGGGACCTAATTACGAGCAGTACTTC.